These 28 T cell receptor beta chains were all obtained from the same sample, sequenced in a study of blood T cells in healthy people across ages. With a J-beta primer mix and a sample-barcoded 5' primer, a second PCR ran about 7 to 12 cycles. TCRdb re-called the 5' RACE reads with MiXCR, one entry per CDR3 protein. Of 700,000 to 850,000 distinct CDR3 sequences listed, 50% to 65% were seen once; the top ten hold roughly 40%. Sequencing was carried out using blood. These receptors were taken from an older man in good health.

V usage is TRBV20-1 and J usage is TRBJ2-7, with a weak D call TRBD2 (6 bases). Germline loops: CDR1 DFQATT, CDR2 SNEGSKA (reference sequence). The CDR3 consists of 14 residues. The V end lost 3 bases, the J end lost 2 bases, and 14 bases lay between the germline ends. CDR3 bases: TGCAGTGCTAGTAATGCGCGGGGTACCTACGAGCAGTACTTC. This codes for CSASNARGTYEQYF.

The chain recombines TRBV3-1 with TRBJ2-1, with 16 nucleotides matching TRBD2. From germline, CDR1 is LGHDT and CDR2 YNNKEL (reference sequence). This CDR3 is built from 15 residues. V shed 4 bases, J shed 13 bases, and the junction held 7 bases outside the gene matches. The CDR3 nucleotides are TGTGCCAGCAGCCCGGGGACTAGCGGGAGGGTATACCAGTTCTTC. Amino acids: CASSPGTSGRVYQFF.

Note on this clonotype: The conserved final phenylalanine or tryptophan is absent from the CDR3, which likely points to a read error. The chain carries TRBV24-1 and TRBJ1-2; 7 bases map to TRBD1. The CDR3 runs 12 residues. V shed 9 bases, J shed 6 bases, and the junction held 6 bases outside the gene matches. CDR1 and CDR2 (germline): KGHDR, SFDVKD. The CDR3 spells CATGTASDGYTL. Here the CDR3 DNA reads TGTGCCACCGGGACAGCCTCCGATGGCTACACCCTC.

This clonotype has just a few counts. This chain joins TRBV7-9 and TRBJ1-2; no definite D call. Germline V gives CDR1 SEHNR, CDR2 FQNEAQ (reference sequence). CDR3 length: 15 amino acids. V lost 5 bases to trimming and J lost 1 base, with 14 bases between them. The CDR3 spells CASSALPWVNYGYTF. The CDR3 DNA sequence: TGTGCCAGCAGCGCCCTTCCGTGGGTTAACTATGGCTACACCTTC.

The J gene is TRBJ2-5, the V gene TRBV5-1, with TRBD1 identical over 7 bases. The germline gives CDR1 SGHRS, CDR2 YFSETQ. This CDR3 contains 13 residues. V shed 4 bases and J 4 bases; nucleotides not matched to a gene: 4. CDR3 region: CASSRDRVETQYF. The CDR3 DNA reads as TGCGCCAGCAGCCGTGACAGGGTAGAGACCCAGTACTTC.

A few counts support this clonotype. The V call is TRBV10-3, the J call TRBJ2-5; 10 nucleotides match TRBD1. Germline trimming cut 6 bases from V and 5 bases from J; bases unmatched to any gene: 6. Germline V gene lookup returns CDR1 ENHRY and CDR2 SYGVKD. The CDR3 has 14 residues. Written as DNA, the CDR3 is TGTGCCATCAGACCGGGACAGGGGATGGAGACCCAGTACTTC. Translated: CAIRPGQGMETQYF.

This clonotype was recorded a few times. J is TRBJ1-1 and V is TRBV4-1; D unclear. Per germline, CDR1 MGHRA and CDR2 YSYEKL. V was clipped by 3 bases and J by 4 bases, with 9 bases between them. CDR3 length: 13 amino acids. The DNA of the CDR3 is TGCGCCAGCAGCCACGACACTGCCACTGAAGCTTTCTTT. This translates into CASSHDTATEAFF.

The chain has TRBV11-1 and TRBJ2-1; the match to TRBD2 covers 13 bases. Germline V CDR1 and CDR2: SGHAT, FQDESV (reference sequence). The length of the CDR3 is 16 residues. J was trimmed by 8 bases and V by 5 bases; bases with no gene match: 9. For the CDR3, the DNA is TGTGCCAGCAGCCCGGCGGGACTAGCGGGATTGGATGAGCAGTTCTTC. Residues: CASSPAGLAGLDEQFF.

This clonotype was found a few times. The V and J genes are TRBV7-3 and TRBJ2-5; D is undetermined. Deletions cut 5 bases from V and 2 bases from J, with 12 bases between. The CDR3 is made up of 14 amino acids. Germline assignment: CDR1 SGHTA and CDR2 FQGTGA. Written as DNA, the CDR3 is TGTGCCAGCAGCCCCGCCCTTCAACAAGAGACCCAGTACTTC. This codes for CASSPALQQETQYF.

This CDR3 is CSATNRRGVGEKLFF. The CDR3 coding sequence is TGCAGTGCTACCAACCGTAGAGGGGTTGGGGAAAAACTGTTTTTT. The chain employs TRBV20-1 and TRBJ1-4; tentatively, D is TRBD1 (5 bases). CDR3 length: 15 amino acids. Trimming left V 4 bases short and J 8 bases short, with 20 bases between. Germline V CDR1 and CDR2: DFQATT, SNEGSKA (reference sequence).

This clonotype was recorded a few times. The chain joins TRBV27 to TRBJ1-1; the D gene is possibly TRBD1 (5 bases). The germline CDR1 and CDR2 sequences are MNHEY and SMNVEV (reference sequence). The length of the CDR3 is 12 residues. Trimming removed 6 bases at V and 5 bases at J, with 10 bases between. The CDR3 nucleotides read TGTGCCAGCAGGCGGGGGTTGACTGAAGCTTTCTTT. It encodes CASRRGLTEAFF.

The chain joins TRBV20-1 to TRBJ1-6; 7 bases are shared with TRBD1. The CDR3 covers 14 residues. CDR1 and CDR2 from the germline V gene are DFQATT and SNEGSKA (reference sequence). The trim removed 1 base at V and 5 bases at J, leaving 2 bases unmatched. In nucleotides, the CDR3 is TGCAGTGCTAGAGTCGGGACAGATAATTCACCCCTCCACTTT. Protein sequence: CSARVGTDNSPLHF.

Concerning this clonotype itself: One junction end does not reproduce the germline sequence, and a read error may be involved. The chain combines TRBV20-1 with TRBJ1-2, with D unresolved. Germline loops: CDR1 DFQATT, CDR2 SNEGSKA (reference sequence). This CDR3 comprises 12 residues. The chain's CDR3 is CSTSPTVYGYTF. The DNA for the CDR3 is TGCAGTACTAGTCCCACGGTTTATGGCTACACCTTC.

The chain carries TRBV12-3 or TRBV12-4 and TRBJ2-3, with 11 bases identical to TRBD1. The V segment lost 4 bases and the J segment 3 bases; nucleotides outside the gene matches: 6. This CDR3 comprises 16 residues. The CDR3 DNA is TGTGCCAGCAGTTCCCTCGGGACAGGGGGGACAGATACGCAGTATTTT. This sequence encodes CASSSLGTGGTDTQYF.

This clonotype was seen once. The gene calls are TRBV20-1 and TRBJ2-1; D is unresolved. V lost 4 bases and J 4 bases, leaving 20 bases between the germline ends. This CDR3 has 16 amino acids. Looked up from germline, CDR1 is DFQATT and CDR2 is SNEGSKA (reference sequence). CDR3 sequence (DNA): TGCAGTGCTACACCGTGGGCGAGCGCTAGATACAATGAGCAGTTCTTC. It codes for CSATPWASARYNEQFF.

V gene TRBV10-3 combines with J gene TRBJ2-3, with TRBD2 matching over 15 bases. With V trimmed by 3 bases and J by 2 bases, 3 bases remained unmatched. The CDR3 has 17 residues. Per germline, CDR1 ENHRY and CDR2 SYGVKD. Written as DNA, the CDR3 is TGTGCCATCAGTGAAGGACTAGCGGGAGGGCTCACAGATACGCAGTATTTT. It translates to CAISEGLAGGLTDTQYF.

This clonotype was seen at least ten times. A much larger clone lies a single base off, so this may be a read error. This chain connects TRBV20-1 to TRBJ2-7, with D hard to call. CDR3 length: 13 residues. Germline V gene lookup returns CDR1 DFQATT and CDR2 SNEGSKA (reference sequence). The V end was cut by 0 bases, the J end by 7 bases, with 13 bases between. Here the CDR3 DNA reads TGCAGTGCTAGAGAGCAGCTCTACAATGAGCAGTACTTC. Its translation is CSAREQLYNEQYF.

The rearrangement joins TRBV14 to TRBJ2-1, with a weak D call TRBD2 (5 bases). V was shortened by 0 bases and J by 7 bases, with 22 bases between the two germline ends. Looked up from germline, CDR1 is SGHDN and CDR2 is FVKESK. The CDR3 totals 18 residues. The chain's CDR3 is CASSQESPSSAGRNEQFF. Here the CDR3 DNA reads TGTGCCAGCAGCCAAGAGTCACCTAGCTCGGCTGGAAGGAATGAGCAGTTCTTC.

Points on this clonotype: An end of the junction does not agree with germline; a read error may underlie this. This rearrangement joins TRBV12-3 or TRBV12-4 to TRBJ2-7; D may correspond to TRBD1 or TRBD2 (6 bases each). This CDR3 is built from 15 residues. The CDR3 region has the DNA TGTGCCAGCAGGCCTTACGGGGGCCGCTCCTACGGGCAGTACTTC. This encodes CASRPYGGRSYGQYF.

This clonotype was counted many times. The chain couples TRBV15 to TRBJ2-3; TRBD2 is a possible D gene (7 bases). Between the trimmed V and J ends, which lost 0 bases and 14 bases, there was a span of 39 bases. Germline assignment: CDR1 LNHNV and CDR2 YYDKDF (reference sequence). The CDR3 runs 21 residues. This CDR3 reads CATSRDRRGAISFREHRYAYF. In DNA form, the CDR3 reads TGTGCCACCAGCAGAGATCGCCGGGGGGCAATATCTTTCCGAGAGCACAGATACGCGTATTTT.

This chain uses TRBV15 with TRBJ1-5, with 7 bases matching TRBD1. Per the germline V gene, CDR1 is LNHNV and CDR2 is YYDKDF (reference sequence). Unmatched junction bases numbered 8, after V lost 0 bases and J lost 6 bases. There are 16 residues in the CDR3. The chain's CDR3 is CATSRDWGTATQPQHF. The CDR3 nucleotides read TGTGCCACCAGCAGAGATTGGGGGACAGCCACTCAGCCCCAGCATTTT.

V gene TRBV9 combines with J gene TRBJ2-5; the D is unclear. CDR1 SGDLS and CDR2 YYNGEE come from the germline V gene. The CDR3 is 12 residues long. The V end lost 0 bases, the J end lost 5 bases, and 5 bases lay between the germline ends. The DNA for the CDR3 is TGTGCCAGCAGCGTAGGCCTGGAGACCCAGTACTTC. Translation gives CASSVGLETQYF.

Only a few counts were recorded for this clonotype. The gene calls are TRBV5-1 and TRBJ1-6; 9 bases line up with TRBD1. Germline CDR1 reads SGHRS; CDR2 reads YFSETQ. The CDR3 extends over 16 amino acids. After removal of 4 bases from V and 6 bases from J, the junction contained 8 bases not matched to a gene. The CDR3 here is CASSTAPGQGNSPLHF. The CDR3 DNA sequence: TGCGCCAGCAGCACCGCCCCGGGACAGGGTAATTCACCCCTCCACTTT.

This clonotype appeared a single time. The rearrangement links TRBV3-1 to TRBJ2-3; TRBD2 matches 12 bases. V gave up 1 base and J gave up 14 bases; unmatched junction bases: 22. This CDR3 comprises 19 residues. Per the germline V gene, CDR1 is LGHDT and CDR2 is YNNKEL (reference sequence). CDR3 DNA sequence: TGTGCCAGCAGCCAAGGAGGATCTAGCGGGAGGGCCGGGCACAGATACGCGTATTTT. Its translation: CASSQGGSSGRAGHRYAYF.

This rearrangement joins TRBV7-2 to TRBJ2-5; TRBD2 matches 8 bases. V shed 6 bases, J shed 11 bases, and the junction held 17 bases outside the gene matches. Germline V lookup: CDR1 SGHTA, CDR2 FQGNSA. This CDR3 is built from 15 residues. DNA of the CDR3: TGTGCCAGCAGTTTACCGGGACTAGGTCTCCCAGAGCAGTACTTC. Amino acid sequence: CASSLPGLGLPEQYF. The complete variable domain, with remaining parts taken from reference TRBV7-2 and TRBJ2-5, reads GAGVSQSPSNKVTEKGKDVELRCDPISGHTALYWYRQSLGQGLEFLIYFQGNSAPDKSGLPSDRFSAERTGGSVSTLTIQRTQQEDSAVYLCASSLPGLGLPEQYFGPGTRLLVL.

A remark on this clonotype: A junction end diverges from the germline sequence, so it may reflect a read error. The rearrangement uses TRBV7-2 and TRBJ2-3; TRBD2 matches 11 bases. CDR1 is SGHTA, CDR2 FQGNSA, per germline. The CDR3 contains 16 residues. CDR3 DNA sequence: TGTGCCAGCAGCTTAGCTAGCGGGAGGGTCACAGATACGCGGTATTTT. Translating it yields CASSLASGRVTDTRYF.

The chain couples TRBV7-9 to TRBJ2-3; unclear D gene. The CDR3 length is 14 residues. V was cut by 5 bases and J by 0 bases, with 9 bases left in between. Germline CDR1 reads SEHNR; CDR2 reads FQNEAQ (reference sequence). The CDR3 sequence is CASSPTLSTDTQYF. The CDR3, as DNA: TGTGCCAGCAGCCCAACCCTCAGCACAGATACGCAGTATTTT. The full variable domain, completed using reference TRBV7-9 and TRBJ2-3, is DTGVSQNPRHKITKRGQNVTFRCDPISEHNRLYWYRQTLGQGPEFLTYFQNEAQLEKSRLLSDRFSAERPKGSFSTLEIQRTEQGDSAMYLCASSPTLSTDTQYFGPGTRLTVL.

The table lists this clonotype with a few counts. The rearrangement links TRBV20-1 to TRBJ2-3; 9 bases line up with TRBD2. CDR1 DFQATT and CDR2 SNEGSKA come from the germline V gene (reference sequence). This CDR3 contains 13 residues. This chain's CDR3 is CTSTSGSTDTQYF. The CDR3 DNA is TGCACCTCTACTAGCGGGAGCACAGATACGCAGTATTTT.